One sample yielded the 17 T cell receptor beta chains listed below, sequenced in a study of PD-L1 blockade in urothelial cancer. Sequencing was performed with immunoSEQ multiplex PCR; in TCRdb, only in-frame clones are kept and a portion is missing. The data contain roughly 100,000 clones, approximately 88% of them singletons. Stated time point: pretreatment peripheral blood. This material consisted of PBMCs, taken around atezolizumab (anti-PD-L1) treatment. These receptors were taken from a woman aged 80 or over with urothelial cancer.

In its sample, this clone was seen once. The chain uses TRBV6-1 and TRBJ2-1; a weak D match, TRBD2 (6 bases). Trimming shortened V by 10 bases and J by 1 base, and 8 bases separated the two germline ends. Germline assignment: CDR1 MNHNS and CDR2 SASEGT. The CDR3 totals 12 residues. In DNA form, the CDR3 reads TGTGCCACGGGGGAATCCTACAATGAGCAGTTCTTC. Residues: CATGESYNEQFF.

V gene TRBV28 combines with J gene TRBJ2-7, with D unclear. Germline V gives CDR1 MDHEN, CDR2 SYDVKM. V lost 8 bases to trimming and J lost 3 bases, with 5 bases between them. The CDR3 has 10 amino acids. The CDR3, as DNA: TGTGCCAGCGGCATCTACGAGCAGTACTTC. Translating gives CASGIYEQYF.

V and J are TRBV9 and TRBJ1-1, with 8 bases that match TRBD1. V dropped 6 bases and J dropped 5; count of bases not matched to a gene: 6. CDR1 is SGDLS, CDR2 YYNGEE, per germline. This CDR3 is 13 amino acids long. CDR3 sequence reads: CASTPGGRTEAFF. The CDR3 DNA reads TGTGCCAGCACTCCAGGGGGCCGGACTGAAGCTTTCTTT.

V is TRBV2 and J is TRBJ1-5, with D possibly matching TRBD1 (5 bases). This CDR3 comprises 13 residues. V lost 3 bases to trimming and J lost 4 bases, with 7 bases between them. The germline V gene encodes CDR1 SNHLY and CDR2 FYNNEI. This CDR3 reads CASSDGGNQPQHF. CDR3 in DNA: TGTGCCAGCAGTGACGGGGGGAATCAGCCCCAGCATTTT.

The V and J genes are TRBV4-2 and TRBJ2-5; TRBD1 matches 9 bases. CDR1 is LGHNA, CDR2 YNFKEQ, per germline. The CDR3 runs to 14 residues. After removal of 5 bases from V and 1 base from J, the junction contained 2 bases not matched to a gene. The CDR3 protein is CASSTGGAQETQYF. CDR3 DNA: TGTGCCAGCAGCACAGGGGGCGCCCAAGAGACCCAGTACTTC.

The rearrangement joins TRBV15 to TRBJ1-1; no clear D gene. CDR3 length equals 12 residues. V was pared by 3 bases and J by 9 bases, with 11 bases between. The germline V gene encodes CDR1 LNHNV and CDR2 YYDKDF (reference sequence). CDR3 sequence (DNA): TGTGCCACCAGCAGTAACAATAAGAAAGCTTTCTTT. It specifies CATSSNNKKAFF.

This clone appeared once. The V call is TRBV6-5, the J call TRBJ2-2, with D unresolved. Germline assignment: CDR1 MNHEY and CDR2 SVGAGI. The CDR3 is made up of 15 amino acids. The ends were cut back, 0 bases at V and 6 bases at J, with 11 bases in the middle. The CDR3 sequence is CASSYSRFVAGELFF. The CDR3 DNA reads TGTGCCAGCAGTTACTCCAGGTTTGTCGCCGGGGAGCTGTTTTTT.

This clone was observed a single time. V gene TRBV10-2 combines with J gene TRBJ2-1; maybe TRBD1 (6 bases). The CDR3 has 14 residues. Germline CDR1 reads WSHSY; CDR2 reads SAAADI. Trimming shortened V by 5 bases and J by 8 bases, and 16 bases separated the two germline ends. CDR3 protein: CASSQYRVRDEQFF. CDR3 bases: TGCGCCAGCAGTCAGTACAGGGTCCGCGATGAGCAGTTCTTC.

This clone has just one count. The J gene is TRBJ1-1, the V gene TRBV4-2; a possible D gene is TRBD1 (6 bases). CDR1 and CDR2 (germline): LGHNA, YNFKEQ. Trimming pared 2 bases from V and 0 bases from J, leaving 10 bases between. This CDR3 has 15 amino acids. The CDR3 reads CASSQTDRLNTEAFF. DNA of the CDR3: TGTGCCAGCAGCCAAACGGACAGACTGAACACTGAAGCTTTCTTT.

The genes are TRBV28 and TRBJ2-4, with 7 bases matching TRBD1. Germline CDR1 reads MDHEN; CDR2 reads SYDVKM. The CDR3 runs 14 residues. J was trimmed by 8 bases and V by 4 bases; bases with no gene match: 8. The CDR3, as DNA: TGTGCCAGCAGTTCTACAGGGGTAACGGACATTCAGTACTTC. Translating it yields CASSSTGVTDIQYF.

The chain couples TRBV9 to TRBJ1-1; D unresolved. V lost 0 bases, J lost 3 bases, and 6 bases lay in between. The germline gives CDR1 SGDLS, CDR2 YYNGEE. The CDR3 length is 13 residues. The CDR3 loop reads CASSVGQDTEAFF. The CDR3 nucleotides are TGTGCCAGCAGCGTAGGGCAGGACACTGAAGCTTTCTTT.

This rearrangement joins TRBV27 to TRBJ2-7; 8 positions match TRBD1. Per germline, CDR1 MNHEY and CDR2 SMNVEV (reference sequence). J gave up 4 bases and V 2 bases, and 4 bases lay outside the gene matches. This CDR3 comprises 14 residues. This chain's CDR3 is CASSLDRGRYEQYF. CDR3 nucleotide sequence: TGTGCCAGCAGTTTAGACAGGGGACGGTACGAGCAGTACTTC.

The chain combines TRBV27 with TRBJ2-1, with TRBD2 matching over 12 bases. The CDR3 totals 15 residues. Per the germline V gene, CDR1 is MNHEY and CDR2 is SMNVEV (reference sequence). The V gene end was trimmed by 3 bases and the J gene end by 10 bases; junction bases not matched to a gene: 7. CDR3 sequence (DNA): TGTGCCAGCAGTTTCTGGCTAGCGGGAGGGGTAGAGCAGTTCTTC. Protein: CASSFWLAGGVEQFF.

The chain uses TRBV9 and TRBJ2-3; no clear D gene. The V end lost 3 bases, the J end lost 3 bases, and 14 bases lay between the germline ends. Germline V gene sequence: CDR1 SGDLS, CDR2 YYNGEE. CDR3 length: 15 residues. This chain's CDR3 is CASSAQVSGTDTQYF. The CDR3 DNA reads TGTGCCAGCAGCGCTCAAGTGTCGGGTACAGATACGCAGTATTTT.

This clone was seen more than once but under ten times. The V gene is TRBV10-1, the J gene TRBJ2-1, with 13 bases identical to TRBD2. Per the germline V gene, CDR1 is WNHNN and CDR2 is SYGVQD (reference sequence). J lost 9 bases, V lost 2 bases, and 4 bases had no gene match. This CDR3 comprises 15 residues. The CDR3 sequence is CASSEGLAGVTEQFF. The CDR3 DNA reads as TGCGCCAGCAGTGAGGGACTAGCGGGAGTGACTGAGCAGTTCTTC.

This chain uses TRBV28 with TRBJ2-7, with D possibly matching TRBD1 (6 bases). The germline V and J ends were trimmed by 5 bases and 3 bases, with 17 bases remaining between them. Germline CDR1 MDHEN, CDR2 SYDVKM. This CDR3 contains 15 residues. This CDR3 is CASSPPDRPLYEQYF. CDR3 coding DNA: TGTGCCAGCAGTCCCCCCGACAGGCCACTCTACGAGCAGTACTTC. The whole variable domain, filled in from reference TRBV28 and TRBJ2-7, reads DVKVTQSSRYLVKRTGEKVFLECVQDMDHENMFWYRQDPGLGLRLIYFSYDVKMKEKGDIPEGYSVSREKKERFSLILESASTNQTSMYLCASSPPDRPLYEQYFGPGTRLTVT.

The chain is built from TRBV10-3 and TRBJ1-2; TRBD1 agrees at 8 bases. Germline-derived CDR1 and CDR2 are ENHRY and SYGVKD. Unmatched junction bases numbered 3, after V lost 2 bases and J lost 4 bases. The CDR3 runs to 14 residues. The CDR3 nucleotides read TGTGCCATCAGTGAGCAGGGGGCGAGCTATGGCTACACCTTC. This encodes CAISEQGASYGYTF.